Below, 29 T cell receptor beta chains from the same sample are listed, as sequenced in a study of blood T cell repertoires in COVID-19. Generated by immunoSEQ multiplex PCR, the TCRdb table keeps only in-frame clones and is missing some. Of hundreds of thousands of clones in the sample, roughly nine tenths were seen once. The sequenced sample consisted of peripheral blood. These receptor sequences come from a woman aged 45-60 years with acute or convalescent COVID-19.

The rearrangement links TRBV5-6 to TRBJ2-3; D not certain. The CDR3 sequence is 14 residues long. Germline-derived CDR1 and CDR2 are SGHDT and YYEEEE. Trimming pared 3 bases from V and 0 bases from J, leaving 8 bases between. CDR3 loop: CASSSLTSTDTQYF. CDR3 bases: TGTGCCAGCAGCTCTCTGACAAGCACAGATACGCAGTATTTT.

This chain joins TRBV19 and TRBJ2-5; 8 bases fit TRBD1. Germline V gene lookup returns CDR1 LNHDA and CDR2 SQIVND (reference sequence). Germline trimming cut 7 bases from V and 5 bases from J; bases unmatched to any gene: 9. The CDR3 is 14 amino acids. CDR3 loop: CASTRTGSGETQYF. CDR3 DNA: TGTGCCAGTACCCGGACAGGGTCCGGGGAGACCCAGTACTTC.

The chain uses TRBV29-1 and TRBJ2-1; TRBD2 agrees at 7 bases. CDR1 SQVTM and CDR2 ANQGSEA come from the germline V gene. The CDR3 contains 15 residues. The trim removed 6 bases at V and 0 bases at J, leaving 8 bases unmatched. The chain's CDR3 is CSVVLALSSYNEQFF. For the CDR3, the DNA is TGCAGCGTCGTACTAGCGCTAAGCTCCTACAATGAGCAGTTCTTC.

J is TRBJ2-1 and V is TRBV30; D perhaps matches TRBD2 (6 bases). Germline CDR1 GTSNPN, CDR2 SVGIG (reference sequence). The CDR3 loop spans 14 amino acids. The ends were cut back, 4 bases at V and 0 bases at J, with 10 bases in the middle. The CDR3 protein is CAWTRGFSYNEQFF. In DNA form, the CDR3 reads TGTGCCTGGACTCGGGGGTTCTCCTACAATGAGCAGTTCTTC.

The V and J genes are TRBV29-1 and TRBJ2-3, with 11 bases aligning to TRBD2. J gave up 2 bases and V 6 bases, and 13 bases lay outside the gene matches. The CDR3 runs 17 residues. Looked up from germline, CDR1 is SQVTM and CDR2 is ANQGSEA. The CDR3 sequence is CSVKGTSGIGYTDTQYF. The CDR3 DNA is TGCAGCGTCAAGGGGACTAGCGGTATTGGGTACACAGATACGCAGTATTTT.

V gene TRBV2 combines with J gene TRBJ1-6; D is perhaps TRBD1 (5 bases). The CDR3 is 15 amino acids. Trimming cost V 8 bases and J 7 bases, with 18 bases left between them. Per germline, CDR1 SNHLY and CDR2 FYNNEI. The CDR3 is CASLGRGEGNSPLHF. In DNA, the CDR3 is TGTGCCAGCTTGGGGCGGGGCGAGGGAAATTCACCCCTCCACTTT. Variable domain in full (rest from reference TRBV2 and TRBJ1-6): EPEVTQTPSHQVTQMGQEVILRCVPISNHLYFYWYRQILGQKVEFLVSFYNNEISEKSEIFDDQFSVERPDGSNFTLKIRSTKLEDSAMYFCASLGRGEGNSPLHFGNGTRLTVT.

This clone is a singleton in its sample. This chain links TRBV28 with TRBJ2-1; D is possibly TRBD2 (5 bases). Trimming removed 7 bases at V and 8 bases at J, with 12 bases between. There are 12 residues in the CDR3. CDR1 MDHEN and CDR2 SYDVKM come from the germline V gene. CDR3 DNA sequence: TGTGCCAGCAATAAGGCGGGCGATGAGCAGTTCTTC. It encodes CASNKAGDEQFF. Full variable domain (remainder filled in from reference TRBV28 and TRBJ2-1): DVKVTQSSRYLVKRTGEKVFLECVQDMDHENMFWYRQDPGLGLRLIYFSYDVKMKEKGDIPEGYSVSREKKERFSLILESASTNQTSMYLCASNKAGDEQFFGPGTRLTVL.

A single count supports this clone. V and J are TRBV4-3 and TRBJ1-1, with 12 bases aligning to TRBD1. J lost 5 bases, V lost 8 bases, and 12 bases had no gene match. The CDR3 is made up of 16 amino acids. Germline loops: CDR1 LGHNA, CDR2 YSLEER. The CDR3 reads CASGPGTGGLGTEAFF. For the CDR3, the DNA is TGCGCCAGCGGGCCCGGGACAGGGGGCTTAGGGACTGAAGCTTTCTTT.

In regard to this clone: The sample carries other DNA sequences with the same CDR3. This chain uses TRBV10-3 with TRBJ1-2, with 7 positions matching TRBD1. Per the germline V gene, CDR1 is ENHRY and CDR2 is SYGVKD. This CDR3 region has 12 residues. The junction had 3 bases not matched to a gene; V was cut back by 6 bases and J by 5 bases. CDR3 in DNA: TGTGCCATCAGCGGACAGGATTATGGCTACACCTTC. As protein: CAISGQDYGYTF.

This chain connects TRBV6-6 to TRBJ1-2; D is possibly TRBD1 (6 bases). The V and J ends lost 6 bases and 8 bases respectively, with 10 bases between them. Germline CDR1 is MNHNY and CDR2 is SVGAGI (reference sequence). This CDR3 is 11 amino acids long. CDR3 sequence reads: CASSGGPGYTF. The DNA for the CDR3 is TGTGCCAGCAGCGGGGGGCCGGGCTACACCTTC.

The chain is built from TRBV2 and TRBJ1-6; 9 bases are shared with TRBD1. CDR1 SNHLY and CDR2 FYNNEI come from the germline V gene. Unmatched junction bases numbered 5, after V lost 6 bases and J lost 5 bases. This CDR3 comprises 15 residues. The CDR3 region has the DNA TGTGCCAGCAGGAGTGGGACAGGGCATAATTCACCCCTCCACTTT. Its translation: CASRSGTGHNSPLHF.

This clone was seen only once. The chain recombines TRBV2 with TRBJ2-7; TRBD1 matches 10 bases. The CDR3 has 16 residues. Germline CDR1 SNHLY, CDR2 FYNNEI. Trimming removed 2 bases from V and 6 bases from J; junction bases left unmatched: 10. CDR3 DNA: TGTGCCAGCAGTGAAATGTATTTGGGGACAGGGGTCGAGCAGTACTTC. Residues: CASSEMYLGTGVEQYF.

Remarks on this clone: Within the sample, other DNA sequences also encode this same CDR3. The chain employs TRBV5-1 and TRBJ2-3; 14 bases are a match to TRBD2. This CDR3 contains 16 residues. CDR1 is SGHRS and CDR2 is YFSETQ in the germline V gene. V was pared by 3 bases and J by 6 bases, with 6 bases of the junction left unmatched. Here the CDR3 DNA reads TGCGCCAGCAGCTCGGGACTAGCGGGAGTTGCGGATACGCAGTATTTT. Protein: CASSSGLAGVADTQYF.

The gene calls are TRBV5-1 and TRBJ2-7; a possible D gene is TRBD1 (7 bases). The ends were cut back, 0 bases at V and 5 bases at J, with 15 bases in the middle. The CDR3 contains 15 residues. Germline-derived CDR1 and CDR2 are SGHRS and YFSETQ. CDR3 sequence reads: CASSLVVGRGDEQYF. CDR3 nucleotides: TGCGCCAGCAGCTTGGTCGTCGGCAGGGGGGACGAGCAGTACTTC.

The chain is built from TRBV19 and TRBJ1-5; D gene unclear. The V end was cut by 7 bases, the J end by 1 base, with 11 bases between. The CDR3 covers 14 residues. Germline CDR1 and CDR2: LNHDA and SQIVND (reference sequence). The CDR3 protein is CASNKRWSNQPQHF. The CDR3 nucleotides are TGTGCCAGTAACAAGAGGTGGAGCAATCAGCCCCAGCATTTT.

The J gene is TRBJ1-2, the V gene TRBV5-1; TRBD1 might be the D (6 bases). Germline CDR1 SGHRS, CDR2 YFSETQ. V was cut by 3 bases and J by 8 bases, with 14 bases left in between. This CDR3 has 13 amino acids. CDR3 amino acids: CASSSSGEGGYTF. The CDR3 DNA is TGCGCCAGCAGCTCCTCAGGGGAGGGAGGCTACACCTTC.

The chain employs TRBV13 and TRBJ1-1, with D possibly TRBD1 on 6 matching bases. CDR1 and CDR2 (germline): PRHDT, FYEKMQ (reference sequence). V lost 5 bases and J 5 bases, leaving 21 bases between the germline ends. The CDR3 extends over 16 amino acids. The CDR3 DNA is TGTGCCAGCAGCCCGGGGACAAGAACAAGCTTAACTGAAGCTTTCTTT. Encoded protein: CASSPGTRTSLTEAFF.

The chain recombines TRBV24-1 with TRBJ2-2, with D possibly matching TRBD2 (7 bases). From germline, CDR1 is KGHDR and CDR2 SFDVKD. CDR3 length equals 13 residues. V was pared by 6 bases and J by 6 bases, with 10 bases between. CDR3 sequence (DNA): TGTGCCACCAGTAGAGGGGGGGCCGGGGAGCTGTTTTTT. This gives the protein CATSRGGAGELFF.

The chain employs TRBV7-2 and TRBJ2-4; no firm D call. The CDR3 is made up of 14 amino acids. V was shortened by 5 bases and J by 4 bases, with 12 bases between the two germline ends. Germline assignment: CDR1 SGHTA and CDR2 FQGNSA. The CDR3 spells CASSHDNVKNIQYF. The CDR3 DNA reads as TGTGCCAGCAGCCACGACAACGTTAAAAACATTCAGTACTTC.

This chain uses TRBV7-2 with TRBJ2-7; D remains ambiguous. Trimming removed 6 bases from V and 7 bases from J, with 16 bases in between. The germline V gene has CDR1 SGHTA and CDR2 FQGNSA. The CDR3 consists of 13 residues. The CDR3 sequence is CASSLNPPLEQYF. For the CDR3, the DNA is TGTGCCAGCAGTTTAAACCCCCCCCTAGAGCAGTACTTC.

V gene TRBV25-1 combines with J gene TRBJ1-4; D call uncertain. The CDR3 contains 11 residues. The V end was cut by 6 bases, the J end by 5 bases, with 4 bases between. Germline assignment: CDR1 MGHDK and CDR2 SYGVNS. The CDR3 DNA reads as TGTGCCAGCAGCCCAAATGAAAAACTGTTTTTT. It translates to CASSPNEKLFF.

The CDR3 DNA reads TGTGCCAGCAGCCTCCACTCGACAGCGAACACTGAAGCTTTCTTT. Its protein product is CASSLHSTANTEAFF. J is TRBJ1-1 and V is TRBV11-3, with a weak D call TRBD1 (5 bases). The CDR3 consists of 15 residues. Germline V CDR1 and CDR2: SGHNT, YENEEA. V lost 5 bases and J 1 base, leaving 14 bases between the germline ends.

The J gene is TRBJ1-2, the V gene TRBV11-1; D is undetermined. CDR1 and CDR2 from the germline V gene are SGHAT and FQDESV (reference sequence). V was clipped by 3 bases and J by 3 bases, with 5 bases between them. This CDR3 has 12 residues. DNA of the CDR3: TGTGCCAGCAGCTTCCCGGACTATGGCTACACCTTC. Residues: CASSFPDYGYTF.

The sample holds one count of this clone. The chain employs TRBV5-1 and TRBJ1-1, with 8 bases that match TRBD1. With 4 bases clipped from V and 2 bases from J, the junction kept 10 bases outside the gene matches. This CDR3 is 16 amino acids long. Germline CDR1 is SGHRS and CDR2 is YFSETQ. The CDR3 DNA reads TGCGCCAGCAGCCTACCTCGGACAGGGCAAAACACTGAAGCTTTCTTT. Residues: CASSLPRTGQNTEAFF.

This sequence joins TRBV2 and TRBJ2-5; 8 bases map to TRBD2. J lost 4 bases, V lost 3 bases, and 7 bases had no gene match. CDR1 is SNHLY, CDR2 FYNNEI, per germline. The CDR3 runs 15 residues. The chain's CDR3 is CASSDPAGGRETQYF. The DNA for the CDR3 is TGTGCCAGCAGTGATCCGGCGGGAGGAAGAGAGACCCAGTACTTC.

The chain joins TRBV24-1 to TRBJ2-3; perhaps TRBD2 as D (5 bases). In germline, CDR1 is KGHDR, CDR2 SFDVKD. This CDR3 contains 13 residues. CDR3 amino acids: CASERAGTDTQYF. The CDR3 DNA reads TGTGCTTCTGAGAGGGCCGGGACAGATACGCAGTATTTT.

The chain employs TRBV15 and TRBJ1-3; TRBD1 agrees at 8 bases. V shed 1 base, J shed 4 bases, and the junction held 6 bases outside the gene matches. The CDR3 consists of 16 residues. Per germline, CDR1 LNHNV and CDR2 YYDKDF (reference sequence). For the CDR3, the DNA is TGTGCCACCAGCAGAGGGTTCGGGACAGGCGGAAACACCATATATTTT. This translates into CATSRGFGTGGNTIYF.

V is TRBV5-1 and J is TRBJ2-7, with D possibly TRBD2 on 6 matching bases. The CDR3 consists of 14 residues. The germline V and J ends were trimmed by 3 bases and 2 bases, with 12 bases remaining between them. Germline V lookup: CDR1 SGHRS, CDR2 YFSETQ. The CDR3 nucleotides are TGCGCCAGCAGCTGGGGGGACCAAGCCTACGAGCAGTACTTC. The encoded protein is CASSWGDQAYEQYF.

The chain recombines TRBV15 with TRBJ2-2, with a tentative D call TRBD2 (5 bases). CDR3 length: 17 amino acids. V lost 0 bases and J 2 bases, leaving 13 bases between the germline ends. CDR1 LNHNV and CDR2 YYDKDF come from the germline V gene (reference sequence). The CDR3 sequence: CATSRDLAGSNTGELFF. The DNA of the CDR3 is TGTGCCACCAGCAGAGATCTTGCGGGCAGTAACACCGGGGAGCTGTTTTTT.